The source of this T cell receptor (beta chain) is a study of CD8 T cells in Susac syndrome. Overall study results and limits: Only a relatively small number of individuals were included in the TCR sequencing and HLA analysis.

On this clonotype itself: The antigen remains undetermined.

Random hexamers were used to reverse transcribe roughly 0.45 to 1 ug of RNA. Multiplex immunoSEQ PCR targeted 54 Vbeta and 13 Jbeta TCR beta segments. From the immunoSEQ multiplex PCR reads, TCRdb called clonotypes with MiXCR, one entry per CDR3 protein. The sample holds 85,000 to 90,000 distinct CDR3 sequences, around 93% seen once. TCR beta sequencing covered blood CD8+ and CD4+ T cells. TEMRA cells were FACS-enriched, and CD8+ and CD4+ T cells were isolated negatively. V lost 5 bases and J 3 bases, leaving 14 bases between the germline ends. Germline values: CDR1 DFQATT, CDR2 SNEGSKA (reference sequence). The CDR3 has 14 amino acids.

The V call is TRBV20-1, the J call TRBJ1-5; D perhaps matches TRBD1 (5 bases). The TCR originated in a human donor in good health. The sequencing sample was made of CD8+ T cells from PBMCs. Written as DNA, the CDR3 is TGCAGTGCTCCCCCTGACGGGACCAATCAGCCCCAGCATTTT. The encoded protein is CSAPPDGTNQPQHF.